These 26 T cell receptor beta chains were all obtained from the same sample, sequenced in a study of blood T cells in healthy people across ages. Through a sample-barcoded 5' primer and a J-beta primer mix, a second PCR was run for 7 to 11 cycles. TCRdb re-called the 5' RACE reads through MiXCR, storing one row per CDR3 protein. Of some 920,000 distinct CDR3 sequences listed, roughly 51% are singletons. The source material was blood. The receptor source for this set is a woman aged 55-69 years in good health.

This clonotype was seen a single time. This sequence joins TRBV7-2 and TRBJ1-1; D unresolved. The CDR3 runs 17 residues. Trimming stripped 3 bases from V and 3 bases from J, with 20 bases between. Germline V lookup: CDR1 SGHTA, CDR2 FQGNSA. CDR3 amino acids: CASSFVPHIYSDTEAFF. CDR3 nucleotides: TGTGCCAGCAGCTTCGTTCCACATATTTATTCGGACACTGAAGCTTTCTTT.

Details on this clonotype: A junction end diverges from the germline sequence, so it may reflect a read error. This chain joins TRBV18 and TRBJ1-4; no reliable D call. Germline CDR1 reads KGHSH; CDR2 reads LQKENI. This CDR3 comprises 14 residues. The CDR3, as DNA: TGTGCCAGCCCACCGGTTACGACTAATGAAAAACTGTTTTTT. This encodes CASPPVTTNEKLFF.

The table lists this clonotype with a few counts. The V call is TRBV20-1, the J call TRBJ2-1; 11 nucleotides match TRBD2. Losses at the gene ends were 6 bases for V and 7 bases for J; bases not matched to a gene: 8. The length of the CDR3 is 14 residues. Germline V gene sequence: CDR1 DFQATT, CDR2 SNEGSKA (reference sequence). The CDR3 sequence: CSARLAGRTNEQFF. CDR3 nucleotide sequence: TGCAGTGCCCGACTAGCGGGACGGACGAATGAGCAGTTCTTC.

The chain links TRBV12-3 or TRBV12-4 to TRBJ2-1; D call uncertain. CDR3 length equals 17 residues. The V end was cut by 3 bases, the J end by 1 base, with 16 bases between. The CDR3 loop is CASSFLPGVSSYNEQFF. In nucleotides, the CDR3 is TGTGCCAGCAGTTTTTTGCCTGGCGTATCGTCCTACAATGAGCAGTTCTTC.

The chain employs TRBV6-5 and TRBJ2-7; D unresolved. The germline V gene encodes CDR1 MNHEY and CDR2 SVGAGI. There are 15 residues in the CDR3. With 0 bases removed from V and 0 bases from J, the gap between germline ends came to 9 bases. The CDR3 bases are TGTGCCAGCAGTTACTCGGGCAGTCGCTCCTACGAGCAGTACTTC. Its translation is CASSYSGSRSYEQYF.

In this sample, this clonotype turned up many times. The genes are TRBV28 and TRBJ2-7; D gene unclear. CDR3 length: 14 amino acids. CDR1 is MDHEN and CDR2 is SYDVKM in the germline V gene. Trimming left V 6 bases short and J 1 base short, with 13 bases between. Written as DNA, the CDR3 is TGTGCCAGCAGCCTCGTATTGGGTTCCTACGAGCAGTACTTC. This encodes CASSLVLGSYEQYF.

This clonotype has more than one count but fewer than ten. This rearrangement joins TRBV7-2 to TRBJ2-2; tentatively, D is TRBD2 (6 bases). Germline-derived CDR1 and CDR2 are SGHTA and FQGNSA. The CDR3 covers 16 residues. V shed 0 bases and J shed 2 bases, with 10 bases lying between them. The CDR3 region has the DNA TGTGCCAGCAGCTTAGCCGGGACTTACAACACCGGGGAGCTGTTTTTT. Protein sequence: CASSLAGTYNTGELFF. Full variable domain (outside the CDR3, taken from reference TRBV7-2 and TRBJ2-2): GAGVSQSPSNKVTEKGKDVELRCDPISGHTALYWYRQSLGQGLEFLIYFQGNSAPDKSGLPSDRFSAERTGGSVSTLTIQRTQQEDSAVYLCASSLAGTYNTGELFFGEGSRLTVL.

The J gene is TRBJ2-5, the V gene TRBV5-6; TRBD1 might be the D (6 bases). The V gene lost 4 bases and the J gene lost 2 bases, with 18 bases spanning the gap. Germline V gene data show CDR1 as SGHDT and CDR2 as YYEEEE. This CDR3 is 16 amino acids long. CDR3 amino acids: CASSIPADSKQETQYF. CDR3 sequence (DNA): TGTGCCAGCAGCATTCCAGCGGACAGCAAACAAGAGACCCAGTACTTC.

This clonotype was recorded a few times. V is TRBV10-3 and J is TRBJ2-1; TRBD2 agrees at 9 bases. J was trimmed by 7 bases and V by 0 bases; bases with no gene match: 10. Germline loops: CDR1 ENHRY, CDR2 SYGVKD. The CDR3 length is 17 residues. CDR3 sequence (DNA): TGTGCCATCAGTGAGTCAGAGCTTCGGCGGGAGGGAAATGAGCAGTTCTTC. Amino acid sequence: CAISESELRREGNEQFF.

This clonotype appeared once. Mismatch with germline at one junction end may stem from a read error. The V and J genes are TRBV3-1 and TRBJ2-1; TRBD2 is a possible D gene (6 bases). Looked up from germline, CDR1 is LGHDT and CDR2 is YNNKEL (reference sequence). The CDR3 totals 17 residues. The CDR3 bases are TGCGCCAGCAGCCAGTTAACTATCGGGAGTTACTACAATGAGCAGTTCTTC. It translates to CASSQLTIGSYYNEQFF.

The rearrangement links TRBV4-1 to TRBJ1-4; 8 nucleotides match TRBD1. CDR3 length: 15 amino acids. CDR1 MGHRA and CDR2 YSYEKL come from the germline V gene. The V and J ends lost 5 bases and 6 bases, in that order; junction bases with no gene match: 8. DNA for the CDR3: TGCGCCAGCAGCAAGTGGGCAGGGGGCGATGAAAAACTGTTTTTT. It is translated as CASSKWAGGDEKLFF.

This chain links TRBV12-3 or TRBV12-4 with TRBJ1-2; D is unclear. V was trimmed by 4 bases and J by 6 bases, leaving 6 bases between them. The CDR3 is made up of 11 amino acids. The CDR3 spells CASSWVDGYTF. CDR3 in DNA: TGTGCCAGCAGTTGGGTGGATGGCTACACCTTC.

The chain has TRBV25-1 and TRBJ2-3, with a possible D match to TRBD2 (5 bases). The CDR3 consists of 14 residues. Per the germline V gene, CDR1 is MGHDK and CDR2 is SYGVNS. V was cut by 2 bases and J by 2 bases, with 8 bases left in between. The CDR3 DNA sequence: TGTGCCAGCAGTGAAGGAGGTCCCACAGATACGCAGTATTTT. It translates to CASSEGGPTDTQYF.

This clonotype was seen at least ten times. J is TRBJ2-7 and V is TRBV4-2, with a possible D match to TRBD1 (6 bases). CDR3 size: 15 residues. Per the germline V gene, CDR1 is LGHNA and CDR2 is YNFKEQ. V was trimmed by 4 bases and J by 3 bases, leaving 16 bases between them. CDR3 nucleotides: TGTGCCAGCAGCCTTTTCCAGGGGTACCTCTACGAGCAGTACTTC. Protein product: CASSLFQGYLYEQYF.

The chain employs TRBV5-1 and TRBJ2-2, with a tentative D call TRBD2 (5 bases). CDR3 length: 15 residues. V shed 2 bases and J shed 4 bases, with 12 bases lying between them. The germline CDR1 and CDR2 sequences are SGHRS and YFSETQ. For the CDR3, the DNA is TGCGCCAGCAGCTTTGTGGGAGCGACCACCGGGGAGCTGTTTTTT. This sequence encodes CASSFVGATTGELFF.

The table lists this clonotype with a few counts. The chain carries TRBV11-1 and TRBJ2-7; D may be TRBD1 (6 bases). Per germline, CDR1 SGHAT and CDR2 FQDESV (reference sequence). The CDR3 extends over 13 amino acids. Trimming shortened V by 4 bases and J by 3 bases, and 10 bases separated the two germline ends. The DNA for the CDR3 is TGTGCCAGCAGCTCCAAGACAGGCTACGAGCAGTACTTC. It yields the protein CASSSKTGYEQYF.

This chain connects TRBV3-1 to TRBJ2-5, with 8 bases fitting TRBD2. The closer fit of TRBJ2-7 to the DNA end suggests the J call may be wrong. This CDR3 has 14 amino acids. From germline, CDR1 is LGHDT and CDR2 YNNKEL (reference sequence). In DNA form, the CDR3 reads TGTGCCAGCAGCCAAGAGACTAGCGCCTACGAGCAGTACTTC. This sequence encodes CASSQETSAYEQYF.

This clonotype has a handful of counts. This chain uses TRBV6-6 with TRBJ2-5; D tentatively reads TRBD1 or TRBD2 (5 bases each). Germline CDR1 MNHNY, CDR2 SVGAGI (reference sequence). V lost 10 bases and J 2 bases, leaving 20 bases between the germline ends. This CDR3 contains 15 residues. The CDR3 loop is CATLGSGLPQETQYF. CDR3 DNA: TGTGCCACCCTGGGATCGGGGCTACCGCAAGAGACCCAGTACTTC.

Many counts were recorded for this clonotype. The rearrangement joins TRBV4-2 to TRBJ1-2, with D tentatively TRBD1 (6 bases). The CDR3 has 16 residues. V shed 0 bases and J shed 4 bases, with 15 bases lying between them. Germline V gene data show CDR1 as LGHNA and CDR2 as YNFKEQ. The CDR3: CASSQEQGSLGYGYTF. The CDR3, as DNA: TGTGCCAGCAGCCAAGAACAGGGATCCCTGGGCTATGGCTACACCTTC.

Of note for this clonotype: The germline gene is not matched at one end of the junction; a read error may be the cause. This chain uses TRBV15 with TRBJ2-5; TRBD1 agrees at 7 bases. The end of the DNA aligns better with TRBJ2-7, so the J call may be wrong. CDR3 length: 17 amino acids. From germline, CDR1 is LNHNV and CDR2 YYDKDF (reference sequence). CDR3 coding DNA: TGTGCCACCAGCAGAGAAAGGACTGGGACAGTCTCCGACGAGCAGTACTTC. The encoded protein is CATSRERTGTVSDEQYF.

This clonotype was recorded once. The chain uses TRBV12-3 or TRBV12-4 and TRBJ2-5, with TRBD2 matching over 13 bases. The CDR3 is 20 residues long. V trimming: 6 bases; J trimming: 11 bases; junction bases outside the gene matches: 27. CDR3 DNA sequence: TGTGCCAGCAGCAGGGGATCCACTAGCGGGGGGGCAATCCTATCCAATGAGCAGTACTTC. Translating gives CASSRGSTSGGAILSNEQYF.

This clonotype was seen only a few times. J is TRBJ1-2 and V is TRBV6-6; the D is unclear. The ends were cut back, 8 bases at V and 3 bases at J, with 13 bases in the middle. The CDR3 consists of 13 residues. The V gene's germline CDR1 is MNHNY and CDR2 SVGAGI (reference sequence). CDR3 sequence: CASHYQDHYGYTF. Written as DNA, the CDR3 is TGTGCCAGCCACTACCAGGACCACTATGGCTACACCTTC.

This rearrangement joins TRBV4-1 to TRBJ2-1, with D perhaps assigned TRBD1 or TRBD2 (5 bases each). The ends were cut back, 0 bases at V and 4 bases at J, with 25 bases in the middle. From germline, CDR1 is MGHRA and CDR2 YSYEKL. This CDR3 is 20 amino acids long. The CDR3 sequence: CASSQDRGVNWPTAYNEQFF. The CDR3, as DNA: TGCGCCAGCAGCCAAGATAGGGGAGTTAACTGGCCTACGGCTTACAATGAGCAGTTCTTC.

This clonotype was counted only a few times. The chain is built from TRBV12-3 or TRBV12-4 and TRBJ2-7, with D hard to call. Trimming pared 4 bases from V and 2 bases from J, leaving 9 bases between. The CDR3 loop spans 13 amino acids. CDR3 sequence (DNA): TGTGCCAGCAGTTCCCTAGTGGCCTACGAGCAGTACTTC. This translates into CASSSLVAYEQYF.

This clonotype was observed a few times. The rearrangement joins TRBV10-3 to TRBJ2-3; tentative D call: TRBD1 (5 bases). Trimming shortened V by 3 bases and J by 3 bases, and 13 bases separated the two germline ends. CDR1 and CDR2 from the germline V gene are ENHRY and SYGVKD. The CDR3 extends over 15 amino acids. CDR3: CAISEPGRGTDTQYF. The CDR3 region has the DNA TGTGCCATCAGTGAACCAGGGCGAGGTACAGATACGCAGTATTTT.

In this sample, this clonotype turned up once. The V and J genes are TRBV29-1 and TRBJ2-5; the D gene is possibly TRBD2 (7 bases). Looked up from germline, CDR1 is SQVTM and CDR2 is ANQGSEA. This CDR3 has 14 residues. Trimming took 3 bases from V and 5 from J, leaving 16 bases between them. CDR3 sequence (DNA): TGCAGCGTTGATGAGGGGGGGGACGTGGAGACCCAGTACTTC. Its protein product is CSVDEGGDVETQYF.